A selection of T cell receptor beta chains follows, all from one sample in a study of blood T cell repertoires in COVID-19. Clones were read by immunoSEQ multiplex PCR, and TCRdb kept only the in-frame ones, dropping some. The sample has some 340,000 clones, around 85% seen once; the top ten hold 3% to 4%. Sequenced input: peripheral blood. The receptors come from a woman younger than 35 with acute or convalescent COVID-19. Each CDR3 is given with its conserved first and last residue. The D gene is left open where the match is weak. A row's size may be missing; if present it is once, few, many or a size class.

CDR3aa: CSVEEWDRAYGYTF; CDR3nt: TGCAGCGTTGAAGAATGGGACAGGGCATATGGCTACACCTTC; abundance: NA; v_gene: TRBV29-1; d_gene: TRBD1; j_gene: TRBJ1-2
CDR3aa: CACVEDRGSHGYTF; CDR3nt: TGTGCATGTGTCGAAGACAGGGGGAGCCATGGCTACACCTTC; abundance: few; v_gene: TRBV19; d_gene: TRBD1; j_gene: TRBJ1-2
CDR3aa: CAWGGRGPLEQYF; CDR3nt: TGTGCTTGGGGGGGCAGGGGACCCTTGGAGCAGTACTTC; abundance: NA; v_gene: TRBV2; d_gene: NA; j_gene: TRBJ2-7
CDR3aa: CASIGLNEQYSEQYF; CDR3nt: TGCGCCAGTATCGGACTGAACGAGCAGTACTCCGAGCAGTACTTC; abundance: NA; v_gene: TRBV5-1; d_gene: NA; j_gene: TRBJ2-7
CDR3aa: CASSQDEGRSGSFDGELFF; CDR3nt: TGTGCCAGCAGCCAAGATGAGGGGAGGAGCGGGAGTTTTGACGGGGAGCTGTTTTTT; abundance: NA; v_gene: TRBV4-2; d_gene: TRBD2; j_gene: TRBJ2-2
CDR3aa: CASSLAGWTEAFF; CDR3nt: TGTGCCAGCAGCTTGGCAGGGTGGACTGAAGCTTTCTTT; abundance: NA; v_gene: TRBV5-8; d_gene: NA; j_gene: TRBJ1-1
CDR3aa: CASSILPGHLYSNQPQHF; CDR3nt: TGTGCCAGTAGTATTCTCCCGGGACATCTTTATAGCAATCAGCCCCAGCATTTT; abundance: NA; v_gene: TRBV19; d_gene: NA; j_gene: TRBJ1-5
CDR3aa: CATSRGQPNEKLFF; CDR3nt: TGTGCCACCAGCAGAGGACAGCCTAATGAAAAACTGTTTTTT; abundance: NA; v_gene: TRBV15; d_gene: NA; j_gene: TRBJ1-4
CDR3aa: CASSWRTGGGNEQFF; CDR3nt: TGCGCCAGCAGCTGGCGGACAGGGGGCGGGAATGAGCAGTTCTTC; abundance: NA; v_gene: TRBV5-1; d_gene: TRBD1; j_gene: TRBJ2-1
CDR3aa: CASSPGQYYGYTF; CDR3nt: TGTGCCAGCAGTCCGGGACAGTACTATGGCTACACCTTC; abundance: few; v_gene: TRBV12-3/TRBV12-4; d_gene: TRBD1; j_gene: TRBJ1-2
CDR3aa: CASSIERPPDTQYF; CDR3nt: TGTGCCAGTAGTATTGAGCGGCCCCCGGATACGCAGTATTTT; abundance: NA; v_gene: TRBV19; d_gene: NA; j_gene: TRBJ2-3